A single sample gave rise to the 5 T cell receptor beta chains below, sequenced in a study of blood T cells in healthy people across ages. A second about 7 to 11 cycle PCR used barcoded and J-beta primers. TCRdb itself ran the 5' RACE reads through MiXCR, one entry per CDR3 protein. The table shows some 1,800,000 distinct CDR3 sequences, with about two fifths occurring only once. The sequenced sample consisted of blood. The receptors stem from a human donor in good health.

V and J are TRBV29-1 and TRBJ1-1; tentative D call: TRBD1 (6 bases). This CDR3 has 13 amino acids. From germline, CDR1 is SQVTM and CDR2 ANQGSEA. The CDR3 sequence: CRGAGAGPTEAFF. The CDR3 nucleotides are TGCAGAGGGGCGGGGGCAGGACCCACTGAAGCTTTCTTT.

This clonotype was recorded a few times. The chain links TRBV18 to TRBJ2-1; D unclear. Trimming left V 6 bases short and J 6 bases short, with 12 bases between. The CDR3 has 13 residues. The germline V gene has CDR1 KGHSH and CDR2 LQKENI. CDR3 nucleotides: TGTGCCAGCTCCCCGTGGAGCGTCAATGAGCAGTTCTTC. Translation: CASSPWSVNEQFF.

This clonotype was recorded once. The rearrangement links TRBV20-1 to TRBJ2-4; 8 nucleotides line up with TRBD1. V lost 6 bases and J lost 13; bases outside the gene matches: 8. This CDR3 has 11 residues. CDR1 and CDR2 from the germline V gene are DFQATT and SNEGSKA (reference sequence). This chain's CDR3 is CSAGGQDEQYF. The CDR3 DNA sequence: TGCAGTGCGGGGGGACAGGATGAGCAGTACTTC.

The gene calls are TRBV27 and TRBJ2-3; TRBD2 agrees at 9 bases. CDR3 length: 15 amino acids. The junction had 3 bases not matched to a gene; V was cut back by 3 bases and J by 2 bases. Germline values: CDR1 MNHEY, CDR2 SMNVEV (reference sequence). The CDR3 reads CASSLLAGYTDTQYF. The DNA for the CDR3 is TGTGCCAGCAGTTTGCTAGCGGGGTACACAGATACGCAGTATTTT.

This clonotype was seen only once. V gene TRBV6-6 combines with J gene TRBJ2-3, with D possibly TRBD2 on 5 matching bases. Germline CDR1 and CDR2: MNHNY and SVGAGI (reference sequence). The V end was cut by 2 bases, the J end by 1 base, with 7 bases between. The CDR3 sequence is 14 residues long. This CDR3 is CASSYQEGTDTQYF. The CDR3 nucleotides are TGTGCCAGCAGTTACCAGGAGGGCACAGATACGCAGTATTTT.